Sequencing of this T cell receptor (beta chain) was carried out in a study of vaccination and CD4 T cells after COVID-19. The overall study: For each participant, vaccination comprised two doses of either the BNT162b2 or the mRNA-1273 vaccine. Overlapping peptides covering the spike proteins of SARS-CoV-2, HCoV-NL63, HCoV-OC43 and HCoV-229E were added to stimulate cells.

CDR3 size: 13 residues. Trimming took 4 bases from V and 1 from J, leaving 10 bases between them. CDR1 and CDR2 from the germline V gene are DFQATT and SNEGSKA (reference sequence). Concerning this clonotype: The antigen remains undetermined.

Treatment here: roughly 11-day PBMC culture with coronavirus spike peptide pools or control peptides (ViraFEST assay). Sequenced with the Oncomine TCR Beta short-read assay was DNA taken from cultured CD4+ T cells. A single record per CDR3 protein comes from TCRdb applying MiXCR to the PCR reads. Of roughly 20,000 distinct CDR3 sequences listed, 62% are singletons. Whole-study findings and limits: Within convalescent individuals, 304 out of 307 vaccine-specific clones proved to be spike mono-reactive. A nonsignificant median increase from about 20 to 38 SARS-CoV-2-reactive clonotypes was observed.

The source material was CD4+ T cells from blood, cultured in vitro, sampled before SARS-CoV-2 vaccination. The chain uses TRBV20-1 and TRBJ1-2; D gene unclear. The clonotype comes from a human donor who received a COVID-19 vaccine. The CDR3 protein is CSATVKINYGYTF. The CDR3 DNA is TGCAGTGCTACCGTTAAGATTAACTATGGCTACACCTTC.